The 32 T cell receptor beta chains presented below share a single source sample, sequenced in a study of cytomegalovirus exposure and HLA in healthy donors (dated by TCRdb to between 2016 and 2019). Receptor amplification or capture employed the immunoSEQ multiplex PCR assay. For the multiplex PCR, a mixture combining 60 forward primers for TCR Vbeta segments and 13 reverse primers for TCR Jbeta segments was used. This is the immuneACCESS table as TCRdb keeps it, with only in-frame sequences that have V and J called. A part of the clones is gone; compared with another copy, unresolved V genes explain less than half, and the rest is unexplained. The sample profile shows about 160,000 clones; 84% of them were found once. The ten most abundant clones make up around 6.6% of the sample. Material: PBMCs. The origin of the receptors is a man aged 50 or older in good health and CMV-seropositive.

The chain carries TRBV29-1 and TRBJ2-7; TRBD1 agrees at 9 bases. The length of the CDR3 is 14 residues. The V segment lost 5 bases and the J segment 6 bases; nucleotides outside the gene matches: 11. Germline CDR1 and CDR2: SQVTM and ANQGSEA. CDR3 bases: TGCAGCGTTTTGACAGGGGGTTGGGTCGGCGAGCAGTACTTC. Translated, it gives CSVLTGGWVGEQYF.

This sequence joins TRBV5-1 and TRBJ2-7; D is perhaps TRBD2 (6 bases). The CDR3 sequence is 12 residues long. Germline V gives CDR1 SGHRS, CDR2 YFSETQ. V dropped 1 base and J dropped 6 bases, with 8 bases sitting between them. In nucleotides, the CDR3 is TGCGCCAGCAGCTTGTCGGGGGTCGAGCAGTACTTC. Protein sequence: CASSLSGVEQYF.

Details on this clone: Other DNA sequences in the same sample also yield this CDR3. The chain uses TRBV2 and TRBJ1-1; D call uncertain. CDR1 and CDR2 (germline): SNHLY, FYNNEI. V lost 10 bases, J lost 8 bases, and 20 bases lay in between. This CDR3 is 13 amino acids long. The CDR3 here is CATRDAGLPEAFF. In DNA form, the CDR3 reads TGTGCCACGAGAGACGCTGGGCTACCGGAAGCTTTCTTT.

The chain joins TRBV6-5 to TRBJ2-6; 7 bases match TRBD1. Trimming at V came to 0 bases and at J to 3 bases, leaving 2 bases not matched to a gene. CDR3 length equals 16 residues. CDR1 MNHEY and CDR2 SVGAGI come from the germline V gene. CDR3 nucleotides: TGTGCCAGCAGTTACTCGACAGGGAATGGGGCCAACGTCCTGACTTTC. Encoded protein: CASSYSTGNGANVLTF.

The genes are TRBV9 and TRBJ1-4; no firm D call. V gave up 0 bases and J gave up 3 bases, with 9 bases separating them. This CDR3 is built from 15 residues. Germline CDR1 is SGDLS and CDR2 is YYNGEE. The CDR3 sequence: CASSVGGIANEKLFF. The CDR3 bases are TGTGCCAGCAGCGTAGGCGGCATTGCTAATGAAAAACTGTTTTTT.

In its sample, this clone was seen once. Its ends do not fully match the called genes, so a read error is possible. V usage is TRBV7-9 and J usage is TRBJ1-2; tentative D call: TRBD1 (6 bases). The CDR3 spans 12 residues. Germline V gives CDR1 SEHNR, CDR2 FQNEAQ (reference sequence). The CDR3 here is CGRGPSNYGYTF. The DNA for the CDR3 is TGCGGCAGGGGCCCCTCTAACTATGGCTACACCTTC.

The J gene is TRBJ1-4, the V gene TRBV6-5; D might be TRBD1 (5 bases). CDR3 length: 14 residues. Between the trimmed V and J ends, which lost 1 base and 7 bases, there was a span of 10 bases. CDR1 MNHEY and CDR2 SVGAGI come from the germline V gene. The CDR3 reads CASSYLGEGEKLFF. CDR3 coding DNA: TGTGCCAGCAGTTACTTGGGGGAGGGTGAAAAACTGTTTTTT.

The V and J genes are TRBV19 and TRBJ1-4; weak D call: TRBD1 (5 bases). Germline-derived CDR1 and CDR2 are LNHDA and SQIVND (reference sequence). There are 14 residues in the CDR3. Trimming left V 2 bases short and J 4 bases short, with 8 bases between. CDR3 sequence reads: CASSIRQNNEKLFF. CDR3 bases: TGTGCCAGTAGTATAAGACAGAATAATGAAAAACTGTTTTTT.

This clone was detected only once. This same CDR3 is encoded by further DNA sequences in the sample. This chain connects TRBV9 to TRBJ2-7; TRBD2 might be the D (6 bases). With 0 bases removed from V and 3 bases from J, the gap between germline ends came to 10 bases. Germline V gives CDR1 SGDLS, CDR2 YYNGEE. The CDR3 consists of 14 residues. CDR3 nucleotide sequence: TGTGCCAGCAGCGTAGGGGCGGGGAGCTACGAGCAGTACTTC. It translates to CASSVGAGSYEQYF.

The chain recombines TRBV5-1 with TRBJ1-6; the D gene is possibly TRBD1 (5 bases). Germline CDR1 SGHRS, CDR2 YFSETQ. This CDR3 has 14 amino acids. Deletions cut 3 bases from V and 8 bases from J, with 12 bases between. The CDR3 sequence: CASSSRVGDSPLHF. The CDR3 nucleotides read TGCGCCAGCAGCTCCAGGGTCGGTGATTCACCCCTCCACTTT.

V is TRBV6-1 and J is TRBJ2-7; the D gene is possibly TRBD1 (5 bases). From germline, CDR1 is MNHNS and CDR2 SASEGT. Trimming took off 7 bases at V and 0 bases at J, with 16 bases between the two ends. The CDR3 spans 15 residues. DNA of the CDR3: TGTGCCAGCACCCCGCCCAGGGTTGCCTCCTACGAGCAGTACTTC. This gives the protein CASTPPRVASYEQYF.

This chain uses TRBV14 with TRBJ2-7; D gene uncertain. CDR3 size: 14 residues. Germline V CDR1 and CDR2: SGHDN, FVKESK. V lost 4 bases and J lost 2, with 12 bases in between. The CDR3 DNA reads TGTGCCAGCAGCCGACGGAGAGCGCCCTACGAGCAGTACGTC. Protein: CASSRRRAPYEQYV.

The chain links TRBV30 to TRBJ1-4; 7 bases match TRBD1. Trimming took 2 bases from V and 4 from J; bases not matched to a gene: 1. Germline V gene lookup returns CDR1 GTSNPN and CDR2 SVGIG (reference sequence). The CDR3 sequence is 13 residues long. Here the CDR3 DNA reads TGTGCCTGGAGTAGGGGGCGTAATGAAAAACTGTTTTTT. As protein: CAWSRGRNEKLFF.

V is TRBV6-1 and J is TRBJ2-1, with D perhaps matching TRBD2 (5 bases). This CDR3 is 15 amino acids long. Trimming pared 1 base from V and 2 bases from J, leaving 9 bases between. CDR1 MNHNS and CDR2 SASEGT come from the germline V gene. The CDR3 DNA follows: TGTGCCAGCAGTGAAGGAGTGGGAGCCTACAATGAGCAGTTCTTC. Translating it yields CASSEGVGAYNEQFF.

The V gene is TRBV6-1, the J gene TRBJ2-5; D is possibly TRBD1 (6 bases). Germline V gives CDR1 MNHNS, CDR2 SASEGT. Trimming left V 6 bases short and J 9 bases short, with 23 bases between. CDR3 length: 15 residues. CDR3: CASRPDRSPTFPQYF. The CDR3 bases are TGTGCCAGCAGGCCCGACAGGTCCCCCACATTTCCCCAGTACTTC.

V gene TRBV19 combines with J gene TRBJ1-1, with a possible D match to TRBD1 (5 bases). Germline CDR1 is LNHDA and CDR2 is SQIVND (reference sequence). The CDR3 totals 16 residues. V was clipped by 10 bases and J by 1 base, with 22 bases between them. The CDR3 spells CATLYLGPGRNTEAFF. CDR3 in DNA: TGTGCCACTCTTTATTTGGGGCCAGGAAGGAACACTGAAGCTTTCTTT.

This chain uses TRBV6-6 with TRBJ2-1; the match to TRBD1 covers 11 bases. Trimming cost V 8 bases and J 10 bases; bases outside gene matches: 16. The V gene's germline CDR1 is MNHNY and CDR2 SVGAGI (reference sequence). This CDR3 has 16 residues. The CDR3 reads CASLLRDRGSFGEQFF. Here the CDR3 DNA reads TGTGCCAGCCTTCTCAGGGACAGGGGGAGCTTCGGGGAGCAGTTCTTC.

V and J are TRBV2 and TRBJ2-1, with 7 bases that match TRBD2. The CDR3 length is 13 residues. The germline V gene has CDR1 SNHLY and CDR2 FYNNEI. With V trimmed by 2 bases and J by 9 bases, 4 bases remained unmatched. The CDR3 nucleotides read TGTGCCAGCAGTGAATTCGGGGGGACTGAGCAGTTCTTC. This translates into CASSEFGGTEQFF. Filled out from reference TRBV2 and TRBJ2-1, the complete variable domain reads EPEVTQTPSHQVTQMGQEVILRCVPISNHLYFYWYRQILGQKVEFLVSFYNNEISEKSEIFDDQFSVERPDGSNFTLKIRSTKLEDSAMYFCASSEFGGTEQFFGPGTRLTVL.

This chain joins TRBV5-6 and TRBJ1-6, with D possibly being TRBD1 (6 bases). CDR1 SGHDT and CDR2 YYEEEE come from the germline V gene. V was pared by 3 bases and J by 13 bases, with 23 bases between. The CDR3 sequence is 16 residues long. The CDR3 reads CASSSLTPGHLFPLHF. The CDR3 bases are TGTGCCAGCAGCTCTTTAACCCCGGGACACCTCTTCCCCCTCCACTTT.

V gene TRBV28 combines with J gene TRBJ2-5; D remains unclear. CDR3 length: 18 amino acids. V gave up 5 bases and J gave up 2 bases, with 24 bases separating them. Germline V gene lookup returns CDR1 MDHEN and CDR2 SYDVKM. The CDR3 DNA reads TGTGCCAGCAGTGCTACGCCGGCGGTGAGCTTCGGGCAAGAGACCCAGTACTTC. Its translation is CASSATPAVSFGQETQYF.

The rearrangement links TRBV4-1 to TRBJ1-1; D gene unclear. The CDR3 has 13 amino acids. The ends were cut back, 3 bases at V and 7 bases at J, with 12 bases in the middle. Germline assignment: CDR1 MGHRA and CDR2 YSYEKL. The CDR3 spells CASSQRVAYEAFF. The CDR3 DNA reads TGCGCCAGCAGCCAGAGGGTCGCCTATGAAGCTTTCTTT.

This rearrangement joins TRBV6-1 to TRBJ1-5, with TRBD1 identical over 7 bases. The CDR3 extends over 14 amino acids. Germline V CDR1 and CDR2: MNHNS, SASEGT. Losses at the gene ends were 5 bases for V and 4 bases for J; bases not matched to a gene: 5. The CDR3 region is CASSLDRVNQPQHF. The CDR3 coding sequence is TGTGCCAGCAGTCTTGACAGGGTGAATCAGCCCCAGCATTTT.

The chain couples TRBV5-1 to TRBJ2-1; 8 bases are shared with TRBD1. CDR1 is SGHRS, CDR2 YFSETQ, per germline. CDR3 size: 12 residues. The V gene end was trimmed by 4 bases and the J gene end by 7 bases; junction bases not matched to a gene: 1. The CDR3 protein is CASSTGGNEQFF. DNA of the CDR3: TGCGCCAGCAGCACAGGGGGAAATGAGCAGTTCTTC.

The rearrangement uses TRBV7-9 and TRBJ2-5; TRBD2 agrees at 14 bases. The CDR3 spans 16 residues. J lost 5 bases, V lost 1 base, and 3 bases had no gene match. The germline gives CDR1 SEHNR, CDR2 FQNEAQ (reference sequence). CDR3 loop: CASSLGGLAGVETQYF. The CDR3 nucleotides are TGTGCCAGCAGCTTAGGGGGACTAGCGGGGGTGGAGACCCAGTACTTC.

The V gene is TRBV10-1, the J gene TRBJ2-1, with 9 bases that match TRBD1. The V gene's germline CDR1 is WNHNN and CDR2 SYGVQD (reference sequence). This CDR3 comprises 15 residues. J lost 7 bases, V lost 3 bases, and 7 bases had no gene match. CDR3 sequence: CASSEGTGLLNEQFF. The CDR3 region has the DNA TGCGCCAGCAGTGAAGGGACAGGGTTGCTAAATGAGCAGTTCTTC.

V and J are TRBV6-1 and TRBJ1-3; no reliable D call. In germline, CDR1 is MNHNS, CDR2 SASEGT. The CDR3 sequence is 15 residues long. Between the trimmed V and J ends, which lost 1 base and 0 bases, there was a span of 7 bases. CDR3 protein: CASSEDRFSGNTIYF. In DNA form, the CDR3 reads TGTGCCAGCAGTGAAGACCGGTTCTCTGGAAACACCATATATTTT.

This sequence joins TRBV5-1 and TRBJ2-5, with 9 bases identical to TRBD1. CDR1 is SGHRS, CDR2 YFSETQ, per germline. V gave up 3 bases and J gave up 1 base; unmatched junction bases: 4. The CDR3 spans 15 residues. The CDR3 spells CASSSQTGGQETQYF. The CDR3, as DNA: TGCGCCAGCAGCTCGCAGACAGGGGGCCAAGAGACCCAGTACTTC.

The chain combines TRBV4-1 with TRBJ2-3; 14 nucleotides line up with TRBD2. This CDR3 has 16 residues. V gave up 4 bases and J gave up 5 bases; unmatched junction bases: 5. The germline V gene has CDR1 MGHRA and CDR2 YSYEKL. The CDR3 reads CASSPRLAGGRDTQYF. CDR3 sequence (DNA): TGCGCCAGCAGCCCCAGACTAGCGGGGGGGCGAGATACGCAGTATTTT.

This clone was detected only once. CDR3 sequence: CASSTTGNSNQPQHF. CDR3 DNA sequence: TGTGCCAGTAGTACGACAGGGAACAGCAATCAGCCCCAGCATTTT. The V call is TRBV19, the J call TRBJ1-5, with TRBD1 identical over 7 bases. V lost 4 bases, J lost 1 base, and 4 bases stayed unmatched. The CDR3 runs 15 residues. In germline, CDR1 is LNHDA, CDR2 SQIVND (reference sequence).

This clone was recorded once. The chain employs TRBV10-3 and TRBJ2-2; D gene ambiguous. Germline loops: CDR1 ENHRY, CDR2 SYGVKD. The CDR3 is made up of 11 amino acids. CDR3 loop: CASRVTGELFF. CDR3 in DNA: TGTGCTTCTCGGGTCACCGGGGAGCTGTTTTTT.

The gene calls are TRBV19 and TRBJ2-4; 16 bases agree with TRBD2. Unmatched junction bases numbered 5, after V lost 5 bases and J lost 1 base. Germline loops: CDR1 LNHDA, CDR2 SQIVND (reference sequence). The CDR3 is 18 residues long. CDR3 residues: CASSPGLAGGLAKNIQYF. CDR3 coding DNA: TGTGCCAGTAGTCCGGGACTAGCGGGAGGGTTGGCCAAAAACATTCAGTACTTC.

This rearrangement joins TRBV7-3 to TRBJ2-3; 8 bases are shared with TRBD2. V lost 1 base, J lost 6 bases, and 9 bases stayed unmatched. Looked up from germline, CDR1 is SGHTA and CDR2 is FQGTGA. CDR3 length: 16 residues. The CDR3, as DNA: TGTGCCAGCAGCTTAATTGCCGGGGGGGCGCTCGATACGCAGTATTTT. It is translated as CASSLIAGGALDTQYF.